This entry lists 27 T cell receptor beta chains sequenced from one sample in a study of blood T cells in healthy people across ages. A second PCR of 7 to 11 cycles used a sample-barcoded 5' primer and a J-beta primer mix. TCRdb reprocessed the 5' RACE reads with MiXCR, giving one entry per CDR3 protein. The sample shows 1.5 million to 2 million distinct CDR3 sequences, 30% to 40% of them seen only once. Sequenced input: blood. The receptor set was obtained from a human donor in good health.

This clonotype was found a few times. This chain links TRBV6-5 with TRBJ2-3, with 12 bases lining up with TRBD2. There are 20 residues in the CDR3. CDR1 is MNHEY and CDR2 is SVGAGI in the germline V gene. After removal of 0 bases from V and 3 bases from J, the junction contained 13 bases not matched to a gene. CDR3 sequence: CASSYSTSGGTPHSTDTQYF. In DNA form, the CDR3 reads TGTGCCAGCAGTTACTCGACTAGCGGGGGCACTCCCCACTCTACAGATACGCAGTATTTT.

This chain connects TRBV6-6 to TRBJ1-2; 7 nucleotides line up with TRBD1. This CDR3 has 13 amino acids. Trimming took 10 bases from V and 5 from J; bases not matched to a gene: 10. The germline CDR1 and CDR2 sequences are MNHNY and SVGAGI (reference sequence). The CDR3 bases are TGTGCCATCAGGGGGGGGCAGTTGTATGGCTACACCTTC. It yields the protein CAIRGGQLYGYTF.

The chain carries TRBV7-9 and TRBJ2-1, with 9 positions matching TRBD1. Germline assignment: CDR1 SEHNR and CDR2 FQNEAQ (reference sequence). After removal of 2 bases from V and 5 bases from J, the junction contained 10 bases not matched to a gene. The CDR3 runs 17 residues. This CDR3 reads CASSLTLVGTGNNEQFF. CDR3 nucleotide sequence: TGTGCCAGCAGCTTAACTCTGGTTGGGACAGGGAACAATGAGCAGTTCTTC.

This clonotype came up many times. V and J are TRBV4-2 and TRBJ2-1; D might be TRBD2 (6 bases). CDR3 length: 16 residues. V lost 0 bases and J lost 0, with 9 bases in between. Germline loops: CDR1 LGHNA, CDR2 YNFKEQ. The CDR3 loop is CASSQDRGSSYNEQFF. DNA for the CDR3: TGTGCCAGCAGCCAAGACCGGGGGAGCTCCTACAATGAGCAGTTCTTC.

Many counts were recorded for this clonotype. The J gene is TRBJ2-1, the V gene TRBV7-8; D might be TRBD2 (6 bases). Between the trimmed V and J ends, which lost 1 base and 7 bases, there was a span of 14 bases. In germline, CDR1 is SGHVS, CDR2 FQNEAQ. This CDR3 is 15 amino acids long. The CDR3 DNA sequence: TGTGCCAGCAGCTTAGATGGGGGACTGATTAATGAGCAGTTCTTC. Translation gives CASSLDGGLINEQFF.

CDR3 in amino acids: CASSSLVGRGDLQETQYF. The CDR3 DNA reads as TGTGCCAGCAGTTCTTTAGTAGGAAGGGGGGACCTCCAAGAGACCCAGTACTTC. The genes are TRBV6-5 and TRBJ2-7; D possibly matches TRBD1 or TRBD2 (6 bases each). The tail of the sequence fits TRBJ2-5 better, so the J call may be wrong. The V gene's germline CDR1 is MNHEY and CDR2 SVGAGI. This CDR3 region has 18 residues.

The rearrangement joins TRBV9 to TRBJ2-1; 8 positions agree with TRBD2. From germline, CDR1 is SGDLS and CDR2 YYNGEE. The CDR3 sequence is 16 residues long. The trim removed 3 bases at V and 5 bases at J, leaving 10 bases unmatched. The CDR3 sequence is CASSARGSGGNNEQFF. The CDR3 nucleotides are TGTGCCAGCAGCGCCCGAGGGAGCGGGGGCAACAATGAGCAGTTCTTC.

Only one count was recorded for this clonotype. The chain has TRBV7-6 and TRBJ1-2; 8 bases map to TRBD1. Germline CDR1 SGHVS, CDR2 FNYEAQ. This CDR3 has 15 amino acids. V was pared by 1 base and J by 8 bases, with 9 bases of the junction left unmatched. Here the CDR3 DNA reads TGTGCCAGCAGCTTAGGGGGGCAGGGGGCCCAGGGCTACACCTTC. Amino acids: CASSLGGQGAQGYTF.

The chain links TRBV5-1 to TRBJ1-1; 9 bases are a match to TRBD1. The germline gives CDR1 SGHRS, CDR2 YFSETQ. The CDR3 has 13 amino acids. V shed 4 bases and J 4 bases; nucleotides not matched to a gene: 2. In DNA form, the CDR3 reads TGCGCCAGCAGCATGGACAGGGGCACTGAAGCTTTCTTT. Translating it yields CASSMDRGTEAFF.

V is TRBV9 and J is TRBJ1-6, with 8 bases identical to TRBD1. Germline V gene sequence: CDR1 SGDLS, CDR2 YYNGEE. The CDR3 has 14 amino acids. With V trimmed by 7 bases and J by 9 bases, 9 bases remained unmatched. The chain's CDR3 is CASQTRDRTSPLHF. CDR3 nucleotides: TGTGCCAGCCAAACGCGGGACAGGACTTCACCCCTCCACTTT.

CDR3 DNA sequence: TGCAGTGCCAACCCTAGCGGGGGCCTATACGAGCAGTACTTC. Amino acids: CSANPSGGLYEQYF. The chain joins TRBV20-1 to TRBJ2-7; 10 nucleotides line up with TRBD2. After removal of 6 bases from V and 4 bases from J, the junction contained 9 bases not matched to a gene. The CDR3 consists of 14 residues. Germline V lookup: CDR1 DFQATT, CDR2 SNEGSKA (reference sequence).

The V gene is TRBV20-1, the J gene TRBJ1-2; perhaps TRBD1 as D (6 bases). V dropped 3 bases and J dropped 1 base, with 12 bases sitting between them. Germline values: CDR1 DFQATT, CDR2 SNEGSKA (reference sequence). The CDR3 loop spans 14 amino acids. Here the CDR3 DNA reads TGCAGTGCTAGGGATTACAGGGATAACTATGGCTACACCTTC. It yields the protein CSARDYRDNYGYTF.

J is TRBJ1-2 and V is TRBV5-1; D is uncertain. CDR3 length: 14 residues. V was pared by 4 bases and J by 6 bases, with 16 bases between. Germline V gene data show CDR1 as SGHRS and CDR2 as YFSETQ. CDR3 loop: CASSPPERVNGYTF. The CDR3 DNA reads TGCGCCAGCAGCCCCCCCGAGAGGGTAAATGGCTACACCTTC. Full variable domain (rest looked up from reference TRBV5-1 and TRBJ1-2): KAGVTQTPRYLIKTRGQQVTLSCSPISGHRSVSWYQQTPGQGLQFLFEYFSETQRNKGNFPGRFSGRQFSNSRSEMNVSTLELGDSALYLCASSPPERVNGYTFGSGTRLTVV.

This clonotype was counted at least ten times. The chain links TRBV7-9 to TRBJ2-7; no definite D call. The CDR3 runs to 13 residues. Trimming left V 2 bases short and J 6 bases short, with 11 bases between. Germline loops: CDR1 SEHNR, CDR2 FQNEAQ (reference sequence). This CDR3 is CASSLPGHVEQYF. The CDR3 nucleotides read TGTGCCAGCAGCTTACCAGGTCACGTCGAGCAGTACTTC.

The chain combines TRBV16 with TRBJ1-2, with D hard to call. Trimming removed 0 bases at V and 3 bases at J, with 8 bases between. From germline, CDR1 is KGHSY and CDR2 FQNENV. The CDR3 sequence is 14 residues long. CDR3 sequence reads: CASSQSEAYYGYTF. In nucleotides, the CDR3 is TGTGCCAGCAGCCAATCCGAGGCGTACTATGGCTACACCTTC.

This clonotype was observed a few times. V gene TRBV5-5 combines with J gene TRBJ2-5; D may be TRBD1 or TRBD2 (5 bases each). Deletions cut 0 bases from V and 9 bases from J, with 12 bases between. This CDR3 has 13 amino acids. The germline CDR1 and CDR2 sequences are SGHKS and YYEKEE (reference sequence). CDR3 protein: CASSLEGRAAQYF. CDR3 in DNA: TGTGCCAGCAGCTTGGAGGGGCGAGCGGCCCAGTACTTC.

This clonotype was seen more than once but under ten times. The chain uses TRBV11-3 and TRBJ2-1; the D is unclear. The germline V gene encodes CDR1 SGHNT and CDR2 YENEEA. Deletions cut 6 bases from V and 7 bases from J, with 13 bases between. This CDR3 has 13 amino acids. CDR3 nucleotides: TGTGCCAGCAGTCAACCTAGTCGGAATGAGCAGTTCTTC. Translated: CASSQPSRNEQFF. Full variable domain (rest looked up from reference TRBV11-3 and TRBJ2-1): EAGVVQSPRYKIIEKKQPVAFWCNPISGHNTLYWYLQNLGQGPELLIRYENEEAVDDSQLPKDRFSAERLKGVDSTLKIQPAELGDSAVYLCASSQPSRNEQFFGPGTRLTVL.

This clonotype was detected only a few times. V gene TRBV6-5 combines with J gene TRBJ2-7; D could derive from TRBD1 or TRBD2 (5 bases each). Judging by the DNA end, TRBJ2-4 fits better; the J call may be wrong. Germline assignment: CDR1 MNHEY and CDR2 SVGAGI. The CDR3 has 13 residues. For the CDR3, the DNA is TGTGCCAGCAGCCCGCTCGAGGGGAACATTCAGTACTTC. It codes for CASSPLEGNIQYF.

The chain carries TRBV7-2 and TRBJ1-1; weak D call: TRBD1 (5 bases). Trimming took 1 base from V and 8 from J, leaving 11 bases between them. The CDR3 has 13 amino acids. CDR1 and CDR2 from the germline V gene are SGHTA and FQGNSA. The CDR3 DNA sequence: TGTGCCAGCAGCTTAGGGGAGGGGCTCGAAGCTTTCTTT. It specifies CASSLGEGLEAFF.

As DNA, the CDR3 is TGTGCCAGCAGCTTAGACCCTACCGGGGGTGAGCAGTATTTT. Residues: CASSLDPTGGEQYF. This chain uses TRBV11-3 with TRBJ2-3; tentative D call: TRBD2 (6 bases). V was shortened by 0 bases and J by 11 bases, with 15 bases between the two germline ends. Germline values: CDR1 SGHNT, CDR2 YENEEA. This CDR3 has 14 amino acids.

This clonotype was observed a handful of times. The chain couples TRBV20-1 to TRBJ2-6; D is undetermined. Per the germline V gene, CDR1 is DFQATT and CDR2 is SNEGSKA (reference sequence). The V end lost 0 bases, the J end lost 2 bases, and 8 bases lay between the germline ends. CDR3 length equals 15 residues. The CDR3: CSAREEQTGANVLTF. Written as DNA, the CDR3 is TGCAGTGCTAGAGAAGAACAGACTGGGGCCAACGTCCTGACTTTC.

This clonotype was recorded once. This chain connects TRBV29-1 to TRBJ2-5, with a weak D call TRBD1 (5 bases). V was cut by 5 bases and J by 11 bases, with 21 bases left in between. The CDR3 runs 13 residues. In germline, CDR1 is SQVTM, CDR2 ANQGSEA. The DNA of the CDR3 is TGCAGCGTTAGGCCAGGGAACGTTCTAACGCAGTACTTC. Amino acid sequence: CSVRPGNVLTQYF.

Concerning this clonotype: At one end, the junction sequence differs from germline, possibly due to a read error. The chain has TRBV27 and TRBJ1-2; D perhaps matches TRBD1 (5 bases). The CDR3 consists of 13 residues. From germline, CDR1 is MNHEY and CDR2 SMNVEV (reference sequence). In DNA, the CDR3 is TGTGCCAGCAGTTTTAGAGGGGCTAATGGCTACGCCTTC. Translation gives CASSFRGANGYAF.

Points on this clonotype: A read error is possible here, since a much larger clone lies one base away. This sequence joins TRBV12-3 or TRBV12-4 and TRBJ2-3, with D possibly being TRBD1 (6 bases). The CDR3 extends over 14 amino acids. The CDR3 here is CASSLAGATDAQYF. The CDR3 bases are TGTGCCAGCAGTTTAGCGGGGGCCACAGATGCGCAGTATTTT.

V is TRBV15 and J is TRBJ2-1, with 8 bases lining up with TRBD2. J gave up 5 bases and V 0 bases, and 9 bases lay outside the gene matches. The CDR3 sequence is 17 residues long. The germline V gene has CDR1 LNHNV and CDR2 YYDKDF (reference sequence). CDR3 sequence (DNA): TGTGCCACCAGCAGAGATACGGGGGGGCCGCTCCACAATGAGCAGTTCTTC. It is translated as CATSRDTGGPLHNEQFF.

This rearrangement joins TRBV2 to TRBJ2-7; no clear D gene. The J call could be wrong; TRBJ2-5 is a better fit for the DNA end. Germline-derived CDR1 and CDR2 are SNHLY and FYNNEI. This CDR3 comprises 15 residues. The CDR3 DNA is TGTGCCAGCAGTGAAACCGGGCAGACGGCAGAGACCCAGTACTTC. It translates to CASSETGQTAETQYF.

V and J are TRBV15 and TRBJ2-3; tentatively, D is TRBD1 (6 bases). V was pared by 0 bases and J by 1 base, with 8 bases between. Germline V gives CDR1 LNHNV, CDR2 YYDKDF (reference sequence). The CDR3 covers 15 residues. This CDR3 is CATSREQGGTDTQYF. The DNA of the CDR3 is TGTGCCACCAGCAGAGAACAGGGTGGCACAGATACGCAGTATTTT.